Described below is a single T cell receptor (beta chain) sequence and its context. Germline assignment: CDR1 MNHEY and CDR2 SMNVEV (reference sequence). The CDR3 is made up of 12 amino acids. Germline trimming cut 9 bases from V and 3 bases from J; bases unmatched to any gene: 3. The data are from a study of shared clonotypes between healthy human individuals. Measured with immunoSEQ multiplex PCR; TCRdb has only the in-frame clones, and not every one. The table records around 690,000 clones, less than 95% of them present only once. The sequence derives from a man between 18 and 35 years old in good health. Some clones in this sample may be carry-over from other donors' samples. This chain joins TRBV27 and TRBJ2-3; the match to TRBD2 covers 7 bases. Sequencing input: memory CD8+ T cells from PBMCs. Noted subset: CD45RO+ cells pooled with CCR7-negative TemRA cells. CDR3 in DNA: TGTGCCAGTCGGGAGGAGACAGATACGCAGTATTTT. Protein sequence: CASREETDTQYF.